The entry that follows covers one TCR beta chain sequence. The data stem from a study of blood T cell repertoires in COVID-19. Looking at the study overall: Samples taken during acute and convalescent COVID-19 were collected in the United States, Italy and Spain.

Repertoires were generated with immunoSEQ multiplex PCR, while TCRdb's copy carries only in-frame clones and drops some. The repertoire consists of around 120,000 clones, with approximately 80% occurring once and the leading ten covering approximately 1.8%. The germline V and J ends were trimmed by 6 bases and 6 bases, with 17 bases remaining between them. The CDR3 is 15 amino acids. Germline CDR1 reads KGHSH; CDR2 reads LQKENI. The chain couples TRBV18 to TRBJ1-4; tentative D call: TRBD1 (6 bases). This TCR derives from a man in his 70s with acute or convalescent COVID-19. The sample comprised peripheral blood. For the CDR3, the DNA is TGTGCCAGCTCCTTCAGGGGAGTTTTCGATGAAAAACTGTTTTTT. It yields the protein CASSFRGVFDEKLFF.